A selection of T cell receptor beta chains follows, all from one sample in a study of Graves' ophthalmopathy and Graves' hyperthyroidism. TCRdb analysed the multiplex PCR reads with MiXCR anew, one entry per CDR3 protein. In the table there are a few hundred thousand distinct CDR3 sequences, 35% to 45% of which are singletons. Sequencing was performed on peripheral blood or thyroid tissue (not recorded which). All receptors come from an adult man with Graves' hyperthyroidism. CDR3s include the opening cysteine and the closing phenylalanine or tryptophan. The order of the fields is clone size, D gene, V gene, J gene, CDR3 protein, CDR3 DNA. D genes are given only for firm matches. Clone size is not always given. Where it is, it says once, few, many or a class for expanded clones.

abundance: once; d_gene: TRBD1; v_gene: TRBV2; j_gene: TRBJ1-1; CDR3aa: CARGQGAFGTEAFF; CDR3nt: TGTGCCCGCGGACAGGGGGCGTTTGGGACTGAAGCTTTCTTT
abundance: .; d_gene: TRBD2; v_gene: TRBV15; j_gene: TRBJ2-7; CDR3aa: CATSTGTKDEQYF; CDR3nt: TGTGCCACCAGCACCGGGACTAAGGACGAGCAGTACTTC
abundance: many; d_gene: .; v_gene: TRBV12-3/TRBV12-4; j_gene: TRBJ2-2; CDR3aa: CASSLMLGELFF; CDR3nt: TGTGCCAGCAGTTTAATGTTAGGGGAGCTGTTTTTT
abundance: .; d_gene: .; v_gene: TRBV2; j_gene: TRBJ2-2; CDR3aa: CASSYSKSVSNTGELFF; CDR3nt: TGTGCCAGCAGTTACTCTAAAAGCGTCTCGAACACCGGGGAGCTGTTTTTT
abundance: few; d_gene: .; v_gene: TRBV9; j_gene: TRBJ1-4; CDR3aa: CASSVGAAGANEKLFF; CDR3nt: TGTGCCAGCAGCGTGGGCGCTGCGGGGGCTAATGAAAAACTGTTTTTT
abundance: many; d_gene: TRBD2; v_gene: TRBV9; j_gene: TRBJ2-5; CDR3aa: CASSATLAGGWETQYF; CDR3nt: TGTGCCAGCAGCGCCACACTAGCGGGGGGATGGGAGACCCAGTACTTC
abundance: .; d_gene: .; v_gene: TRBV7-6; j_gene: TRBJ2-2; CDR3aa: CASPPPGTKPFTGELFF; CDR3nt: TGTGCCAGCCCTCCACCCGGGACAAAGCCCTTCACCGGGGAGCTGTTTTTT
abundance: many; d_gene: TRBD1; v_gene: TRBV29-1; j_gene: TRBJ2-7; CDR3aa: CSATTGTGGEEQYF; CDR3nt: TGCAGCGCTACGACCGGGACAGGGGGCGAGGAGCAGTACTTC
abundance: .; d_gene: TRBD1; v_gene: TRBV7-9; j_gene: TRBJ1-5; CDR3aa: CASSLGQGVGANQPQHF; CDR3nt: TGTGCCAGCAGCTTAGGACAGGGTGTAGGGGCCAATCAGCCCCAGCATTTT
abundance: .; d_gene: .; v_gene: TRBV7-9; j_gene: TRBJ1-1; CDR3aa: CAGSLGHLDTEAFF; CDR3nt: TGTGCCGGCAGCTTGGGGCACCTGGACACTGAAGCTTTCTTT
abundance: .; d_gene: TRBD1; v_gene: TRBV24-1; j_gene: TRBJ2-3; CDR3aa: CATSDHRGEDTDTQYF; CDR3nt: TGTGCCACCAGTGATCACAGGGGGGAAGACACAGATACGCAGTATTTT
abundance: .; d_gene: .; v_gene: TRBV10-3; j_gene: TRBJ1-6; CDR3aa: CASSEAFDNSPLHF; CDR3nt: TGTGCCAGCAGTGAAGCCTTTGATAATTCACCCCTCCACTTT
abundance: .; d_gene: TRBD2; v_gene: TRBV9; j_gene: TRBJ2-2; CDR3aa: CAWTSGRMAGELFF; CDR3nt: TGTGCCTGGACTAGCGGGAGAATGGCCGGGGAGCTGTTTTTT
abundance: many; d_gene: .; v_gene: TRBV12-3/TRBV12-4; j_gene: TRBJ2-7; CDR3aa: CASSLSGFYEQYF; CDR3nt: TGTGCCAGCAGTTTGAGCGGTTTCTACGAGCAGTACTTC
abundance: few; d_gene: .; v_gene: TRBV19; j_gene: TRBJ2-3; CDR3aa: CASSQDSTDTQYF; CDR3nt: TGTGCCAGTAGTCAGGACAGCACAGATACGCAGTATTTT
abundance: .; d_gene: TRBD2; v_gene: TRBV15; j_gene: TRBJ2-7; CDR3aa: CATSWTSGEQYF; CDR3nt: TGTGCCACCAGTTGGACTAGCGGGGAGCAGTACTTC
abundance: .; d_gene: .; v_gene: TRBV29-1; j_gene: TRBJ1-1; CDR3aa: CSSERWLTEAFF; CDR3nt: TGCAGCAGTGAGAGGTGGCTCACTGAAGCTTTCTTT
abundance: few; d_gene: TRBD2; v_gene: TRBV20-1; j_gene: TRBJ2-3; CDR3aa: CSALAGGDTQYF; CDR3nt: TGCAGTGCTTTAGCGGGGGGAGATACGCAGTATTTT
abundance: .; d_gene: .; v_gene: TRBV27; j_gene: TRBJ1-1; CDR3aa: CASSSGSSKFF; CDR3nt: TGTGCCAGCAGTTCTGGGTCGTCGAAGTTCTTT
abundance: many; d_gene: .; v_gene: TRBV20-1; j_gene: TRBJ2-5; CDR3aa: CSAADRRSGETQYF; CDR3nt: TGCAGTGCTGCTGACAGGAGGAGTGGGGAGACCCAGTACTTC
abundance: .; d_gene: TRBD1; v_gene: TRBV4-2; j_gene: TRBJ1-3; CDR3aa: CASSQNDRGASGNTIHF; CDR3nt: TGTGCCAGCAGCCAAAACGACAGGGGGGCCTCTGGAAACACCATACATTTT
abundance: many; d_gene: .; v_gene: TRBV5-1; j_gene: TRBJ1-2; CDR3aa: CASSFKEGTYGYTF; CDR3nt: TGCGCCAGCAGCTTTAAGGAAGGCACCTATGGCTACACCTTC